The clone carrying this T cell receptor beta chain has more than one count but fewer than ten. Its target is not known. Per donor, one heparinised blood draw averaged approximately 110 mL. Expressed TCRB transcripts were sequenced, since all the RNA that had been isolated was reverse transcribed. This table comes from immunoSEQ multiplex PCR, and its TCRdb copy is limited to in-frame clones, with some not included. The table lists 600,000 or so clones, roughly an eighth of them singletons. CDR3 size: 14 residues. CDR1 is SNHLY and CDR2 is FYNNEI in the germline V gene. V was cut by 1 base and J by 2 bases, with 8 bases left in between. The sample comes from a study of beta chain features in type 1 diabetes. In the study overall: Cell yields, gender and age were comparable in patients and healthy donors. Study-wide results and limits: The study found moderately but significantly shorter TCRB CDR3s in all four CD4+ subsets of Type 1 diabetes patients. Type 1 diabetes patients had fewer VDJ junction insertions and more deletions. Healthy donors had naive, central memory and Treg TCRB repertoires that appeared less similar than those seen among patients.

The chain recombines TRBV2 with TRBJ1-2; D uncertain. The clonotype comes from a man in his late teens or twenties with type 1 diabetes. Sequenced material: naive CD4+ T cells from blood. The CDR3 is CASSEGRSNYGYTF. In nucleotides, the CDR3 is TGTGCCAGCAGTGAAGGACGGAGCAACTATGGCTACACCTTC.